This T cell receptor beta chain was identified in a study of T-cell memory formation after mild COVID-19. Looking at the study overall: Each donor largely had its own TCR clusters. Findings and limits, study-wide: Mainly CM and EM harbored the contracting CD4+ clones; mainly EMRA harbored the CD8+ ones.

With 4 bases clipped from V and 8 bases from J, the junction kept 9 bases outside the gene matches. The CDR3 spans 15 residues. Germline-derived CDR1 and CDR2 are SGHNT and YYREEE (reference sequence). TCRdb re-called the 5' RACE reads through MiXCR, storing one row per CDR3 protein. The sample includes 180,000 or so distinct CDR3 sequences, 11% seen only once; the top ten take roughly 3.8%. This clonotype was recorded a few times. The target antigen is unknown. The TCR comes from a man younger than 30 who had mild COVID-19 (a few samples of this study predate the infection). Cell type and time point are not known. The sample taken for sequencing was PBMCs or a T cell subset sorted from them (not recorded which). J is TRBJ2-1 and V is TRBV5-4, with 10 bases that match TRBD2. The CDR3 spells CASSVPSGGRDEQFF. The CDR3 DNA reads TGTGCCAGCAGCGTTCCTAGCGGGGGTCGGGATGAGCAGTTCTTC.